This TCR beta chain originates from a study of T cells in Graves' hyperthyroidism and ophthalmopathy. Study outcomes and limitations: The blood repertoire included most of the expanded thyroid clonotypes above 0.001. The model made its ophthalmopathy prediction, and onset followed a median approximately 6 months later.

RNA transcripts gave rise to amplified TCR beta CDR3 regions. The HTBI primer set served for first-round RT-PCR of the TCR CDR3. TCRdb passed the multiplex PCR reads through MiXCR, listing each CDR3 protein once. Here the sample spans about 420,000 distinct CDR3 sequences, 15% to 19% being singletons. This clonotype was seen ten or more times. The antigen is unknown. Germline CDR1 and CDR2: ENHRY and SYGVKD. The CDR3 is made up of 15 amino acids. V gave up 0 bases and J gave up 11 bases, with 19 bases separating them. Material for sequencing was blood. This clonotype originated in a young woman with Graves' hyperthyroidism. The rearrangement joins TRBV10-3 to TRBJ1-2; D not resolved. The CDR3 DNA is TGTGCCATCAGTGAGTCGACAAGTTCTCCGGATCGATACACCTTC. Translating gives CAISESTSSPDRYTF.